These 17 T cell receptor beta chains were all obtained from the same sample, sequenced in a study of OX40 agonist ivuxolimab in advanced cancers. Sequencing was performed with immunoSEQ multiplex PCR; in TCRdb, only in-frame clones are kept and a portion is missing. In the table there are 50,000 to 55,000 clones, around 86% of which are singletons. Source: CD4+ or CD8+ T cells sorted from blood, taken in a trial of the OX40 agonist ivuxolimab. The origin of the receptors is an adult with an advanced solid tumor such as melanoma, head and neck, liver or kidney cancer.

This chain joins TRBV6-6 and TRBJ2-7; D not resolved. CDR3 length: 13 residues. Trimming took off 2 bases at V and 2 bases at J, with 7 bases between the two ends. The germline V gene has CDR1 MNHNY and CDR2 SVGAGI (reference sequence). The CDR3 spells CASSYPPTYEQYF. CDR3 coding DNA: TGTGCCAGCAGTTACCCGCCGACCTACGAGCAGTACTTC.

The chain's CDR3 is CASSPNPRSAEQYF. The CDR3 bases are TGCGCCAGCAGCCCAAACCCCCGGTCGGCCGAGCAGTACTTC. J is TRBJ2-7 and V is TRBV4-3; D remains unclear. Looked up from germline, CDR1 is LGHNA and CDR2 is YSLEER. The CDR3 extends over 14 amino acids. Trimming took 4 bases from V and 6 from J, leaving 16 bases between them.

V gene TRBV6-5 combines with J gene TRBJ1-1; a possible D gene is TRBD1 (5 bases). V was clipped by 5 bases and J by 7 bases, with 17 bases between them. The germline V gene encodes CDR1 MNHEY and CDR2 SVGAGI. The CDR3 length is 14 residues. CDR3 in amino acids: CASSLDSRGGEAFF. CDR3 in DNA: TGTGCCAGCAGTCTCGACAGCCGTGGCGGTGAAGCTTTCTTT.

This clone appeared a single time. CDR3 residues: CASSPQGRGLRTYNEQFF. In DNA form, the CDR3 reads TGTGCCAGCAGCCCTCAAGGTCGGGGACTACGGACCTACAATGAGCAGTTCTTC. The V gene is TRBV9, the J gene TRBJ2-1, with 7 bases aligning to TRBD2. With 4 bases clipped from V and 2 bases from J, the junction kept 15 bases outside the gene matches. The CDR3 sequence is 18 residues long. Germline CDR1 and CDR2: SGDLS and YYNGEE.

The gene calls are TRBV25-1 and TRBJ2-1, with 7 bases fitting TRBD1. CDR3 length equals 14 residues. Germline assignment: CDR1 MGHDK and CDR2 SYGVNS. V shed 5 bases, J shed 4 bases, and the junction held 5 bases outside the gene matches. For the CDR3, the DNA is TGTGCCAGCAGTCCTTTGGGACAGTACAATGAGCAGTTCTTC. This gives the protein CASSPLGQYNEQFF.

The chain couples TRBV7-8 to TRBJ1-1; D is perhaps TRBD1 (6 bases). The CDR3 has 14 residues. CDR1 is SGHVS and CDR2 is FQNEAQ in the germline V gene. V was pared by 5 bases and J by 1 base, with 11 bases between. The DNA for the CDR3 is TGTGCCAGCAGCCTGGGACAATCGAACACTGAAGCTTTCTTT. Translation: CASSLGQSNTEAFF.

The rearrangement uses TRBV10-3 and TRBJ2-3; D not certain. This CDR3 contains 12 residues. The germline V gene has CDR1 ENHRY and CDR2 SYGVKD. The germline V and J ends were trimmed by 0 bases and 4 bases, with 2 bases remaining between them. The chain's CDR3 is CAISESADTQYF. The DNA of the CDR3 is TGTGCCATCAGTGAGTCGGCAGATACGCAGTATTTT.

V is TRBV6-5 and J is TRBJ1-5; perhaps TRBD1 as D (6 bases). Per the germline V gene, CDR1 is MNHEY and CDR2 is SVGAGI. V lost 9 bases and J lost 4, with 16 bases in between. This CDR3 region has 14 residues. Written as DNA, the CDR3 is TGTGCCAGTTCGGGAGGGGGTCCTAATCAGCCCCAGCATTTT. Translating it yields CASSGGGPNQPQHF.

This clone was detected only once. This rearrangement joins TRBV6-1 to TRBJ2-5, with D possibly TRBD2 on 6 matching bases. The germline V gene encodes CDR1 MNHNS and CDR2 SASEGT. The CDR3 covers 14 residues. The ends were cut back, 7 bases at V and 5 bases at J, with 17 bases in the middle. The CDR3, as DNA: TGTGCCAGCAAAAGAGCGGAGGGGCGGGAGACCCAGTACTTC. It specifies CASKRAEGRETQYF.

V and J are TRBV5-4 and TRBJ2-1; D may be TRBD1 or TRBD2 (5 bases each). The germline gives CDR1 SGHNT, CDR2 YYREEE (reference sequence). V lost 0 bases to trimming and J lost 7 bases, with 14 bases between them. The CDR3 runs to 15 residues. The CDR3 bases are TGTGCCAGCAGCTTGGTTGGCAGAGGGGAAAATGAGCAGTTCTTC. This codes for CASSLVGRGENEQFF.

The chain couples TRBV19 to TRBJ2-1; 8 nucleotides align to TRBD2. CDR1 and CDR2 from the germline V gene are LNHDA and SQIVND (reference sequence). V lost 8 bases to trimming and J lost 7 bases; unmatched junction nucleotides: 10. The CDR3 runs to 14 residues. The CDR3 sequence is CASRLGLVGNEQFF. CDR3 in DNA: TGTGCCAGTCGCCTGGGACTAGTGGGGAATGAGCAGTTCTTC.

The J gene is TRBJ2-5, the V gene TRBV5-1; D call uncertain. The V and J ends lost 3 bases and 2 bases respectively, with 11 bases between them. Germline V gene data show CDR1 as SGHRS and CDR2 as YFSETQ. This CDR3 contains 14 residues. The CDR3 reads CASSSSGLQETQYF. CDR3 nucleotide sequence: TGCGCCAGCAGCTCAAGTGGTCTTCAAGAGACCCAGTACTTC.

V is TRBV6-6 and J is TRBJ2-7, with 11 bases that match TRBD1. Germline V CDR1 and CDR2: MNHNY, SVGAGI (reference sequence). J lost 6 bases, V lost 2 bases, and 3 bases had no gene match. The CDR3 has 14 residues. CDR3 in DNA: TGTGCCAGCAGTTACGACGGGACAGGGGGCGAGCAGTACTTC. Protein sequence: CASSYDGTGGEQYF.

This clone was counted a single time. The rearrangement links TRBV6-1 to TRBJ1-1, with a possible D match to TRBD1 (5 bases). The CDR3 covers 13 residues. V lost 5 bases and J lost 2, with 9 bases in between. Germline V CDR1 and CDR2: MNHNS, SASEGT. This CDR3 reads CASSKTANTEAFF. CDR3 nucleotide sequence: TGTGCCAGCAGTAAGACAGCAAACACTGAAGCTTTCTTT.

The chain carries TRBV5-1 and TRBJ2-1, with 11 bases lining up with TRBD1. Germline loops: CDR1 SGHRS, CDR2 YFSETQ. J lost 5 bases, V lost 2 bases, and 9 bases had no gene match. CDR3 length: 17 amino acids. CDR3 DNA: TGCGCCAGCAGCTTTTACGAACCGGGACAGGGGGACAATGAGCAGTTCTTC. It yields the protein CASSFYEPGQGDNEQFF.

The rearrangement joins TRBV5-6 to TRBJ1-3; TRBD1 is a possible D gene (6 bases). The CDR3 is 17 amino acids. Germline CDR1 and CDR2: SGHDT and YYEEEE. The ends were cut back, 1 base at V and 0 bases at J, with 14 bases in the middle. CDR3 sequence (DNA): TGTGCCAGCAGCTTGCGGGACACCTTATACTCTGGAAACACCATATATTTT. Protein sequence: CASSLRDTLYSGNTIYF.

The CDR3 region is CASSLEPGINEQYF. In DNA form, the CDR3 reads TGCGCCAGCAGCTTGGAGCCAGGGATCAACGAGCAGTACTTC. The rearrangement uses TRBV5-1 and TRBJ2-7, with D possibly TRBD1 on 5 matching bases. With 0 bases removed from V and 5 bases from J, the gap between germline ends came to 12 bases. The germline V gene has CDR1 SGHRS and CDR2 YFSETQ. The CDR3 consists of 14 residues.